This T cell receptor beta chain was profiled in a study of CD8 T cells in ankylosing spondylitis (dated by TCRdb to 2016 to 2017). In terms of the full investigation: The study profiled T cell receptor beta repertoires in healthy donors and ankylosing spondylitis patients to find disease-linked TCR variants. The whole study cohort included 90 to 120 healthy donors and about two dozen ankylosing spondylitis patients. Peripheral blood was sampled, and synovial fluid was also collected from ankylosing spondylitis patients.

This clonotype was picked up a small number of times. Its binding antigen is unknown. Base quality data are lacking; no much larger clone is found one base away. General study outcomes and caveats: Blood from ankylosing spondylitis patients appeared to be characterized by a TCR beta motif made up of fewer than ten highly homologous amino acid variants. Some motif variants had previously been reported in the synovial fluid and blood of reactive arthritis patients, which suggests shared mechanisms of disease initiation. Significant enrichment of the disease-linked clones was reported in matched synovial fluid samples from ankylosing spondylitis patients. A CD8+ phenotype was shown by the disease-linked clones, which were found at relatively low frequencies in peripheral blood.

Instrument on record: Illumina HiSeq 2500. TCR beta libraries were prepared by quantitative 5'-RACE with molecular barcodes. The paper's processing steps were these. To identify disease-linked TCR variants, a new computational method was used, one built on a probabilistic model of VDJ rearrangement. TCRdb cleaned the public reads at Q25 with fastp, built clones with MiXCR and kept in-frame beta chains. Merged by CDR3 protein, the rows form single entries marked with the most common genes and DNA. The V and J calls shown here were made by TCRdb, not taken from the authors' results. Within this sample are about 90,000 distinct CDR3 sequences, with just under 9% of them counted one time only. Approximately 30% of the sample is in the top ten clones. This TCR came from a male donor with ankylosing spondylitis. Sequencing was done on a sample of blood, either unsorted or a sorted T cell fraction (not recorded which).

The CDR3 protein sequence reads: CASSEQGQGGYGYTF. The DNA is TGTGCCAGCAGTGAACAGGGACAGGGTGGCTATGGCTACACCTTC. Recombination connected TRBV25-1 to TRBJ1-2; the junction holds 9 bases that match TRBD1. From V the trimming removes 2 bases and from J it removes 4 bases, while the gene matches leave 5 bases of the junction unaccounted for. The germline V gene sets CDR1 to MGHDK and CDR2 to SYGVNS. The CDR3 numbers 15 residues from cysteine through phenylalanine. Solely the CDR3 DNA is kept, with 45 bases framed from the first base.